This T cell receptor beta chain was profiled in a study of blood T cell repertoires in COVID-19. The overall study: Specimens from acute and convalescent COVID-19 originated in the United States, Italy and Spain. The cDNA or gDNA used as material had been derived from T cells, B-cell-depleted T cells, or PBMCs.

The CDR3 is 16 amino acids. In germline, CDR1 is SGHRS, CDR2 YFSETQ. V lost 0 bases to trimming and J lost 0 bases; unmatched junction nucleotides: 3. Source study methods: Amplification of reference gene primers provided the estimated nucleated cell counts. Assay used: immunoSEQ multiplex PCR; TCRdb lists only in-frame clones, some missing. V and J calls and clone size are as listed in that table; D and trimming were resolved from the DNA. The table includes under 200,000 clones, roughly 71% detected once. The V and J genes are TRBV5-1 and TRBJ2-3, with 8 nucleotides matching TRBD1. The receptor's source is an elderly woman with acute or convalescent COVID-19. The sequenced sample consisted of peripheral blood. CDR3 sequence: CASSLGDRGSTDTQYF. CDR3 sequence (DNA): TGCGCCAGCAGCTTGGGAGACAGGGGAAGCACAGATACGCAGTATTTT.